A single sample is the source of the 26 T cell receptor beta chains below, sequenced in a study of long-term antiretroviral therapy in people with HIV. It was version v3.0 of the immunoSEQ assay that was run at survey level. Only in-frame clones appear in the TCRdb table, and some are missing; sequencing was by immunoSEQ multiplex PCR. The sample records about 36,000 clones, less than 85% being singletons. Sample: unsorted PBMCs, taken 3.4 years after starting antiretroviral therapy. These receptors came from a man in his thirties or forties with HIV.

As to this clone: Other DNA variants within this sample encode the same CDR3. The rearrangement uses TRBV15 and TRBJ1-4; D is possibly TRBD1 (5 bases). With 0 bases removed from V and 5 bases from J, the gap between germline ends came to 10 bases. The CDR3 is 15 amino acids. CDR1 is LNHNV and CDR2 is YYDKDF in the germline V gene (reference sequence). Written as DNA, the CDR3 is TGTGCCACCAGCAGAGATTTGGGGGGAAATGAAAAACTGTTTTTT. Translating it yields CATSRDLGGNEKLFF.

This clone has just a few counts. The chain has TRBV7-8 and TRBJ2-7; D gene ambiguous. CDR1 is SGHVS, CDR2 FQNEAQ, per germline. Trimming took 1 base from V and 0 from J, leaving 10 bases between them. The CDR3 extends over 15 amino acids. In DNA, the CDR3 is TGTGCCAGCAGCTTAGTCGCGTCCTACTCCTACGAGCAGTACTTC. This codes for CASSLVASYSYEQYF. Drawing the rest from reference TRBV7-8 and TRBJ2-7, the complete variable domain is GAGVSQSPRYKVAKRGQDVALRCDPISGHVSLFWYQQALGQGPEFLTYFQNEAQLDKSGLPSDRFFAERPEGSVSTLKIQRTQQEDSAVYLCASSLVASYSYEQYFGPGTRLTVT.

This clone was recorded once. The CDR3 coding sequence is TGTGCCAGCACTTTCACAGGGAGCACTGAAGCTTTCTTT. Translating it yields CASTFTGSTEAFF. V and J are TRBV2 and TRBJ1-1; D is perhaps TRBD1 (6 bases). The germline V and J ends were trimmed by 7 bases and 4 bases, with 13 bases remaining between them. Germline-derived CDR1 and CDR2 are SNHLY and FYNNEI. The CDR3 totals 13 residues.

The chain uses TRBV6-6 and TRBJ2-4, with D maybe TRBD1 (6 bases). The length of the CDR3 is 14 residues. Germline CDR1 and CDR2: MNHNY and SVGAGI (reference sequence). V was trimmed by 6 bases and J by 8 bases, leaving 17 bases between them. The CDR3 DNA is TGTGCCAGCAGGGAAAACAGGGCCGTGGACATTCAGTACTTC. Amino acids: CASRENRAVDIQYF.

This chain uses TRBV7-9 with TRBJ2-7, with a weak D call TRBD2 (6 bases). Looked up from germline, CDR1 is SEHNR and CDR2 is FQNEAQ (reference sequence). V was pared by 2 bases and J by 6 bases, with 8 bases between. The CDR3 totals 12 residues. The CDR3 nucleotides read TGTGCCAGCAGCTTAACCGGGGGCGAGCAGTACTTC. It translates to CASSLTGGEQYF.

This clone turned up a few times. The chain uses TRBV5-5 and TRBJ2-7; 8 nucleotides match TRBD1. From germline, CDR1 is SGHKS and CDR2 YYEKEE (reference sequence). With 3 bases clipped from V and 0 bases from J, the junction kept 8 bases outside the gene matches. The CDR3 is 16 residues long. In DNA form, the CDR3 reads TGTGCCAGCAGCTGGGACAGGAGCAAGGGCTCCTACGAGCAGTACTTC. Translating it yields CASSWDRSKGSYEQYF. The complete variable domain, with remaining parts taken from reference TRBV5-5 and TRBJ2-7, reads DAGVTQSPTHLIKTRGQQVTLRCSPISGHKSVSWYQQVLGQGPQFIFQYYEKEERGRGNFPDRFSARQFPNYSSELNVNALLLGDSALYLCASSWDRSKGSYEQYFGPGTRLTVT.

This clone was detected a few times. Different DNA sequences within this sample yield the same CDR3. The chain combines TRBV9 with TRBJ2-7, with TRBD1 identical over 7 bases. Trimming removed 3 bases from V and 2 bases from J; junction bases left unmatched: 2. Germline V gene sequence: CDR1 SGDLS, CDR2 YYNGEE. CDR3 length: 13 amino acids. The CDR3 DNA is TGTGCCAGCAGCGGACAGGGTGCCTACGAGCAGTACTTC. Its translation is CASSGQGAYEQYF.

This clone was counted a single time. This chain uses TRBV7-6 with TRBJ2-2; TRBD2 might be the D (7 bases). Germline lookup yields CDR1 SGHVS and CDR2 FNYEAQ. Trimming took off 4 bases at V and 3 bases at J, with 15 bases between the two ends. The CDR3 is 16 amino acids. CDR3 in amino acids: CASSSGAGAHTGELFF. CDR3 bases: TGTGCCAGCAGCTCAGGGGCGGGGGCGCACACCGGGGAGCTGTTTTTT.

This clone has just a few counts. J is TRBJ1-4 and V is TRBV18; the D gene is possibly TRBD1 (5 bases). The germline V gene encodes CDR1 KGHSH and CDR2 LQKENI. The CDR3 contains 13 residues. V was pared by 6 bases and J by 5 bases, with 10 bases between. The CDR3 loop reads CASSRQTNEKLFF. The CDR3 nucleotides are TGTGCCAGCTCCCGACAGACGAATGAAAAACTGTTTTTT. The full variable domain, in which reference TRBV18 and TRBJ1-4 provide the parts outside the CDR3, is NAGVMQNPRHLVRRRGQEARLRCSPMKGHSHVYWYRQLPEEGLKFMVYLQKENIIDESGMPKERFSAEFPKEGPSILRIQQVVRGDSAAYFCASSRQTNEKLFFGSGTQLSVL.

The genes are TRBV30 and TRBJ2-3; 10 nucleotides agree with TRBD1. CDR1 and CDR2 from the germline V gene are GTSNPN and SVGIG (reference sequence). The CDR3 sequence is 14 residues long. V was pared by 8 bases and J by 1 base, with 6 bases of the junction left unmatched. DNA for the CDR3: TGTGCCGCAGCCGGGACAGGGGGCACAGATACGCAGTATTTT. It codes for CAAAGTGGTDTQYF.

The chain couples TRBV7-8 to TRBJ2-7; TRBD1 matches at 11 bases. The CDR3 is 15 residues long. V trimming: 4 bases; J trimming: 7 bases; junction bases outside the gene matches: 9. Germline CDR1 reads SGHVS; CDR2 reads FQNEAQ. In DNA, the CDR3 is TGTGCCAGCAGCTACACCGGGACAGGGGGTGGTGAGCAGTACTTC. This encodes CASSYTGTGGGEQYF.

The DNA of the CDR3 is TGTGCCACCAGCAGAGAGTTGGGGTTCTCTGGGGCCAACGTCCTGACTTTC. Protein product: CATSRELGFSGANVLTF. The V call is TRBV15, the J call TRBJ2-6; the D is unclear. Germline assignment: CDR1 LNHNV and CDR2 YYDKDF (reference sequence). CDR3 length: 17 residues. Between the trimmed V and J ends, which lost 0 bases and 0 bases, there was a span of 9 bases.

The J gene is TRBJ2-2, the V gene TRBV6-6, with 9 bases that match TRBD1. Germline lookup yields CDR1 MNHNY and CDR2 SVGAGI (reference sequence). J lost 4 bases, V lost 5 bases, and 5 bases had no gene match. The CDR3 sequence is 15 residues long. CDR3 protein: CASSLDRGGTGELFF. The CDR3 nucleotides read TGTGCCAGCAGTCTGGACAGGGGAGGCACCGGGGAGCTGTTTTTT.

The V gene is TRBV6-6, the J gene TRBJ1-1; 7 bases fit TRBD1. From germline, CDR1 is MNHNY and CDR2 SVGAGI (reference sequence). This CDR3 is built from 15 residues. V shed 6 bases, J shed 0 bases, and the junction held 7 bases outside the gene matches. CDR3 in DNA: TGTGCCAGCAGAAACCCCGGGACAGTGAACACTGAAGCTTTCTTT. Translating gives CASRNPGTVNTEAFF.

The chain joins TRBV13 to TRBJ1-2; no clear D gene. V lost 5 bases to trimming and J lost 4 bases, with 11 bases between them. Germline values: CDR1 PRHDT, CDR2 FYEKMQ (reference sequence). The CDR3 sequence is 13 residues long. The CDR3 sequence: CASSLREPYGYTF. In DNA, the CDR3 is TGTGCCAGCAGCCTACGAGAGCCCTATGGCTACACCTTC.

This rearrangement joins TRBV6-6 to TRBJ1-1; D uncertain. This CDR3 contains 11 residues. Per the germline V gene, CDR1 is MNHNY and CDR2 is SVGAGI (reference sequence). Here the CDR3 DNA reads TGTGCATCCCTAGTGAACACTGAAGCTTTCTTT. This sequence encodes CASLVNTEAFF.

This chain joins TRBV6-5 and TRBJ1-5; D gene unclear. V lost 4 bases, J lost 4 bases, and 8 bases lay in between. The CDR3 has 13 residues. The germline V gene has CDR1 MNHEY and CDR2 SVGAGI. The CDR3: CASSFTRNQPQHF. CDR3 nucleotide sequence: TGTGCCAGCAGTTTTACACGAAATCAGCCCCAGCATTTT.

This chain connects TRBV6-1 to TRBJ1-2; D is unresolved. Germline loops: CDR1 MNHNS, CDR2 SASEGT. This CDR3 is 15 amino acids long. Trimming took off 2 bases at V and 0 bases at J, with 10 bases between the two ends. CDR3 in amino acids: CASSEFPEANYGYTF. CDR3 bases: TGTGCCAGCAGTGAATTCCCGGAAGCTAACTATGGCTACACCTTC.

The chain couples TRBV9 to TRBJ1-1, with D unresolved. The CDR3 contains 15 residues. V lost 4 bases, J lost 0 bases, and 13 bases lay in between. The germline V gene encodes CDR1 SGDLS and CDR2 YYNGEE. The CDR3 here is CASSTTTRLNTEAFF. Written as DNA, the CDR3 is TGTGCCAGCAGCACGACCACAAGATTGAACACTGAAGCTTTCTTT.

This clone was detected only once. The V gene is TRBV10-3, the J gene TRBJ2-1; TRBD2 agrees at 14 bases. Germline V gene data show CDR1 as ENHRY and CDR2 as SYGVKD. V gave up 7 bases and J gave up 9 bases; unmatched junction bases: 5. The CDR3 has 14 residues. The CDR3 nucleotides are TGTGCCATCATGGGACTAGCGGGAGAGGGTGAGCAGTTCTTC. Translating gives CAIMGLAGEGEQFF.

The genes are TRBV6-6 and TRBJ2-7; the match to TRBD2 covers 10 bases. Germline V gene sequence: CDR1 MNHNY, CDR2 SVGAGI (reference sequence). There are 15 residues in the CDR3. Germline trimming cut 0 bases from V and 4 bases from J; bases unmatched to any gene: 3. This CDR3 reads CASSYSSGRGYEQYF. The CDR3 region has the DNA TGTGCCAGCAGTTACTCGAGCGGGAGGGGGTACGAGCAGTACTTC.

This chain uses TRBV28 with TRBJ1-3; a possible D gene is TRBD1 (6 bases). Per germline, CDR1 MDHEN and CDR2 SYDVKM. The CDR3 loop spans 16 amino acids. Trimming removed 7 bases at V and 2 bases at J, with 18 bases between. CDR3 sequence: CASILKGGLTGNTIYF. CDR3 nucleotide sequence: TGTGCCAGCATCCTCAAGGGGGGGCTAACTGGAAACACCATATATTTT.

The gene calls are TRBV9 and TRBJ2-3; D gene ambiguous. CDR3 length: 14 residues. V gave up 0 bases and J gave up 0 bases, with 5 bases separating them. Germline assignment: CDR1 SGDLS and CDR2 YYNGEE. The CDR3 loop reads CASSVDTSTDTQYF. CDR3 DNA: TGTGCCAGCAGCGTAGATACTAGCACAGATACGCAGTATTTT.

The chain recombines TRBV7-2 with TRBJ2-2; no reliable D call. The CDR3 has 13 amino acids. V was cut by 4 bases and J by 7 bases, with 10 bases left in between. CDR1 SGHTA and CDR2 FQGNSA come from the germline V gene. Written as DNA, the CDR3 is TGTGCCAGCAGCTCAAGGTCGGACGGGGAGCTGTTTTTT. Translated, it gives CASSSRSDGELFF.

This clone was seen a few times. V usage is TRBV5-1 and J usage is TRBJ2-3; D may be TRBD2 (6 bases). Trimming removed 0 bases at V and 4 bases at J, with 15 bases between. The CDR3 loop spans 16 amino acids. Germline CDR1 and CDR2: SGHRS and YFSETQ. CDR3 bases: TGCGCCAGCAGCTTGGTATCCGGGAGTGGTGCAGATACGCAGTATTTT. Protein: CASSLVSGSGADTQYF.

The rearrangement uses TRBV25-1 and TRBJ2-5, with 10 bases identical to TRBD2. J was trimmed by 2 bases and V by 4 bases; bases with no gene match: 4. The CDR3 sequence is 15 residues long. CDR1 MGHDK and CDR2 SYGVNS come from the germline V gene. The CDR3 loop is CASSGTSGNQETQYF. The CDR3 region has the DNA TGTGCCAGCAGTGGGACTAGCGGCAATCAAGAGACCCAGTACTTC.